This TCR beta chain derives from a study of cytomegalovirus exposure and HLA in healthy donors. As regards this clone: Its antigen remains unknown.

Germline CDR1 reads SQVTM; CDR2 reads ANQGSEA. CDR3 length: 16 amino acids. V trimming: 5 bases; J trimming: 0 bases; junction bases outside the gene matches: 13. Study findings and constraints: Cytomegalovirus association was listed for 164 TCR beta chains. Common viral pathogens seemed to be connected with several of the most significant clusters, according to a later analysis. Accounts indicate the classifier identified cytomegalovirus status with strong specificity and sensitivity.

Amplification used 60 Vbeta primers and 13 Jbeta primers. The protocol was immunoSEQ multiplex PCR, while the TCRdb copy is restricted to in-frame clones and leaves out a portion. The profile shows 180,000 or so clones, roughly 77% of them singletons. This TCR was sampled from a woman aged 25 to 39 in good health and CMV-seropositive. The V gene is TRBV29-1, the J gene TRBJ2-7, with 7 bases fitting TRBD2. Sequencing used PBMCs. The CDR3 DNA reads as TGCAGCGTTCGGGGGAGCGGGGCCGCGGTCTCCTACGAGCAGTACTTC. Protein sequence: CSVRGSGAAVSYEQYF.